This section outlines one T cell receptor beta chain sequence together with its context. Germline V gene lookup returns CDR1 KGHSH and CDR2 LQKENI. CDR3 length: 15 residues. V dropped 2 bases and J dropped 6 bases, with 11 bases sitting between them. Sequencing of TCR beta was performed on blood CD8+ T cells and on blood CD4+ T cells. The sample comes from a study of CD8 T cells in Susac syndrome. Random hexamers were used to reverse transcribe the RNA input (about 0.5 to 1 ug). TCRdb passed the immunoSEQ multiplex PCR reads through MiXCR, listing each CDR3 protein once. The data show 120,000 or so distinct CDR3 sequences, about 94% seen once.

V gene TRBV18 combines with J gene TRBJ1-6; D is uncertain. This receptor was taken from a human donor with Susac syndrome. Input material: CD8+ T cells from PBMCs. The CDR3 loop is CASSPVGYGNSPLHF. DNA for the CDR3: TGTGCCAGCTCACCAGTAGGGTACGGTAATTCACCCCTCCACTTT.